The sequence of this TCR beta chain was determined in a study of T cell changes during pregnancy in multiple sclerosis. The germline V gene encodes CDR1 SGHTA and CDR2 FQGTGA. The CDR3 is made up of 15 amino acids. The junction had 10 bases not matched to a gene; V was cut back by 2 bases and J by 7 bases. TCRdb keeps only in-frame clones here, not all; method: immunoSEQ multiplex PCR. Here the sample spans under 100,000 clones, approximately 90% being singletons. The table lists this clone with a few counts. The sequencing here drew on peripheral blood, taken in the first trimester of pregnancy. V and J are TRBV7-3 and TRBJ1-1, with TRBD1 matching over 7 bases. The receptor comes from a female donor in good health, enrolled as a control in a pregnancy study. CDR3 sequence: CASSLSVTGSVEAFF. The CDR3 nucleotides are TGTGCCAGCAGCTTATCAGTGACAGGGTCAGTTGAAGCTTTCTTT.